This T cell receptor beta chain emerged from a study of CD8+ T cells in alopecia areata. Broader study findings: Normal skin's resident alphabeta T cells are sequenced alongside lesional scalp T cells. Clonality exceeded that of normal scalp in lesional scalp, most notably in alopecia totalis/universalis.

Those with alopecia areata gave lesional scalp punch biopsies and peripheral blood. The authors sorted CD4+ and CD8+ T cells from PBMCs. TCR sequencing used cDNA made by reverse transcription of extracted RNA. TCRdb keeps only in-frame clones here, not all; method: immunoSEQ multiplex PCR. The sample has 120,000 to 150,000 clones, 87% seen once; the top ten hold about 15%. As to this clone: The antigen remains undetermined.

Per germline, CDR1 SQVTM and CDR2 ANQGSEA. V was clipped by 3 bases and J by 7 bases, with 10 bases between them. The length of the CDR3 is 12 residues. The chain recombines TRBV29-1 with TRBJ2-1; TRBD2 is a possible D gene (5 bases). The clonotype originates from a human donor with alopecia areata. The material was CD8+ T cells sorted from blood, obtained at week 0. CDR3 bases: TGCAGCGTTGATATGGGAGTAAATGAGCAGTTCTTC. Translating it yields CSVDMGVNEQFF.